This T cell receptor (beta chain) was documented in a study of PD-L1 blockade in urothelial cancer (dated by TCRdb to about 2017). About the investigation overall: Every patient began therapy around 2014 and was given atezolizumab 1,200 mg intravenously every 3 weeks. About nine tenths of the roughly 29 patients were identified as males with urothelial cancer of bladder origin, and a prior smoking history was reported by 18 of 29 patients. An ECOG performance status of 0 or 1 was recorded for the patients, and 0 to 3 prior chemotherapy regimens had been received by the patients. Blood samples were analyzed at two time points: 3 weeks after treatment start (second dose) and 6 weeks after treatment start. Blood samples gave a median of around 140,000 T cells and tens of thousands of unique TCRs, with a median clonality of about 0.078. An exploratory multi-omic analysis was conducted of the somatic, immune and clinical correlates of response to PD-L1 blockade with atezolizumab in urothelial cancer. Pretreatment tumor samples and matched peripheral blood, collected serially before and after atezolizumab treatment, underwent TCR sequencing. Durable clinical benefit was defined as progression-free survival longer than 6 months, and TCR features were also tested against progression-free and overall survival. Whole exome sequencing and RNA sequencing of pretreatment tumors were performed alongside TCR sequencing in the same patients. Durable clinical benefit was achieved by nine patients but not by the remaining 20. Pretreatment blood TCR-seq was available for 27 to 30 patients, at least one posttreatment blood collection was obtained for about 25 patients, and tumor TCR-seq was available for about 25 patients.

The time point label on this specimen signifies: pretreatment peripheral blood. The cohort included 29 patients with locally advanced or metastatic urothelial carcinoma who were treated at Memorial Sloan Kettering on a trial protocol. Peripheral blood mononuclear cells were collected from each patient pretreatment and during treatment, giving between 1 and 8 total time points per patient. The Qiagen DNeasy Blood extraction kit was used to purify genomic DNA from total PBMCs and tumor samples. PBMCs were collected pretreatment and during treatment, and were isolated and stored as previously described. About this clone itself: Its specific antigen is unknown. No per-base quality is available; no much larger clone lies one base away.

Synthetic TCR analog templates were spiked into each PCR so that absolute template abundance could be estimated from read counts. The immunoSEQ assay was used to amplify TCRbeta CDR3 regions from genomic DNA with bias-controlled V and J gene primers. Sequencing of rearranged TCRbeta segments was done at approximately 20X coverage. In the paper's pipeline: Sequencing errors were corrected by clustering and CDR3s were annotated against IMGT to assign V, D and J genes. Out-of-frame and stop-codon sequences were excluded, and only productive TCRbeta rearrangements were used in downstream analyses. Clonality was computed as one minus Shannon entropy normalized by the log of the number of unique productive sequences. Fisher's exact test with Benjamini-Hochberg correction, using a cutoff of adjusted p below 0.01, was how clones that differed between time points or between blood and tumor were identified. The immuneACCESS repertoire file appears here via TCRdb, limited to in-frame rearrangements. These files lack a portion of the clones; in checked studies, under half of the deficit traces to unresolved V genes, and the cause of the others is not known. V, J and clone size derive from that table, while D and trimming were established from the DNA sequence. In all, the sample holds around 86,000 clones, and around four fifths of those were seen once. The ten largest clones take up 5.5% to 7.5% of the sample.

CDR1 and CDR2, per the germline V gene (reference sequence), are LNHDA and SQIVND. Spanning cysteine to phenylalanine, the CDR3 consists of 15 amino acids. Here the CDR3 DNA is all that survives: 45 bases in frame from base 1. Clipping removes 3 bases from V and 2 bases from J, with 2 as the unmatched junction base count. The investigation overall reported the following: Improved progression-free and overall survival was associated with having pretreatment peripheral blood TCR clonality below the median. Because the sample size was small (n of about 30) and many of the analyses were exploratory, the results are meant to be hypothesis-generating. At 3 weeks after the start of treatment, tumor-associated TCR clones in peripheral blood had expanded more in patients with durable benefit (n of about 20, p = 0.022).

This sample comprised PBMCs, obtained around atezolizumab (anti-PD-L1) treatment. This TCR was sampled from a man aged 40-55 years with urothelial cancer. This sequence uses TRBV19 and TRBJ1-3; a stretch of 9 junction bases matches TRBD1. The CDR3 amino acid sequence is: CASSMGTGPGNTIYF. The nucleotide sequence reads as follows: TGTGCCAGTAGTATGGGGACAGGGCCTGGAAACACCATATATTTT.